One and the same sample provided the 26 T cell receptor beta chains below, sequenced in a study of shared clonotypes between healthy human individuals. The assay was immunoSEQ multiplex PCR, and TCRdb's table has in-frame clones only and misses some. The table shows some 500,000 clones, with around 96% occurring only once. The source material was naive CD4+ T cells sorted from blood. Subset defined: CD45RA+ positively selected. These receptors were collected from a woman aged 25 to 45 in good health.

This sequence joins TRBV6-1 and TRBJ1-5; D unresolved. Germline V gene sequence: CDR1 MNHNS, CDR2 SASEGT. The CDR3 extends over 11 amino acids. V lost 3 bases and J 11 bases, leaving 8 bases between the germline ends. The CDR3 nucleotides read TGTGCCAGCAGTGATAACATCTCCCAGCATTTT. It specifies CASSDNISQHF.

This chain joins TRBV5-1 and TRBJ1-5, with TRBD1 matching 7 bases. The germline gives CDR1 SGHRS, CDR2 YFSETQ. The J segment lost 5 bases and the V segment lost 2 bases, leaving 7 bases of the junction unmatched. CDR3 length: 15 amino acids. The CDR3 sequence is CASSLAGTADQPQHF. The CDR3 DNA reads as TGCGCCAGCAGCTTAGCCGGGACAGCGGATCAGCCCCAGCATTTT.

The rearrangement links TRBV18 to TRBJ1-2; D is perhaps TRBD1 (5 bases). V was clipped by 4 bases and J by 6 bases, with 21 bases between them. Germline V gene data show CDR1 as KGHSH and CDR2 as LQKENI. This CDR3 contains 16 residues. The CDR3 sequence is CASSQNVGMLGDGYTF. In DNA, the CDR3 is TGTGCCAGCTCACAAAACGTCGGGATGCTGGGGGATGGCTACACCTTC.

CDR3 region: CASSQVIRAAGEQYF. CDR3 nucleotide sequence: TGCGCCAGCAGCCAAGTGATACGGGCGGCTGGGGAGCAGTACTTC. The chain employs TRBV4-1 and TRBJ2-7; D ambiguous. The CDR3 is made up of 15 amino acids. CDR1 is MGHRA and CDR2 is YSYEKL in the germline V gene. Trimming shortened V by 1 base and J by 7 bases, and 17 bases separated the two germline ends.

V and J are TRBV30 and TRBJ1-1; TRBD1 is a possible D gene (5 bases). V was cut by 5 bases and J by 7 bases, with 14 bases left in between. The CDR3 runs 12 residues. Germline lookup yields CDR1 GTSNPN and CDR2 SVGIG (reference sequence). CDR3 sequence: CAWSGQGIEAFF. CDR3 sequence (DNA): TGTGCCTGGTCGGGTCAGGGAATTGAAGCTTTCTTT. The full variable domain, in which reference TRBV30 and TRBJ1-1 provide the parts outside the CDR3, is SQTIHQWPATLVQPVGSPLSLECTVEGTSNPNLYWYRQAAGRGLQLLFYSVGIGQISSEVPQNLSASRPQDRQFILSSKKLLLSDSGFYLCAWSGQGIEAFFGQGTRLTVV.

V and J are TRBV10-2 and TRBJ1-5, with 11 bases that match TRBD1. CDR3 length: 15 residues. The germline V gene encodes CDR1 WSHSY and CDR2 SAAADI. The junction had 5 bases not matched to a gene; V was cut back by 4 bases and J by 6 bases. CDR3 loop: CASSVNGQGAQPQHF. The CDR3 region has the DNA TGCGCCAGCAGTGTCAATGGACAGGGGGCTCAGCCCCAGCATTTT.

CDR3 coding DNA: TGTGCCAGCAGTTACTCGGAGGGTACCGGGGCCAACGTCCTGACTTTC. Its translation is CASSYSEGTGANVLTF. The chain has TRBV6-5 and TRBJ2-6, with D possibly being TRBD2 (6 bases). Trimming left V 0 bases short and J 4 bases short, with 10 bases between. The CDR3 extends over 16 amino acids. Germline values: CDR1 MNHEY, CDR2 SVGAGI.

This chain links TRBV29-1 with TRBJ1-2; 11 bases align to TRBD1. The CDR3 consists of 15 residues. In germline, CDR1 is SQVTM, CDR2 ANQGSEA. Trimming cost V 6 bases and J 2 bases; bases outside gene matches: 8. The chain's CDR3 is CSVALRDRGNYGYTF. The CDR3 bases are TGCAGCGTCGCACTGAGGGACAGGGGGAACTATGGCTACACCTTC.

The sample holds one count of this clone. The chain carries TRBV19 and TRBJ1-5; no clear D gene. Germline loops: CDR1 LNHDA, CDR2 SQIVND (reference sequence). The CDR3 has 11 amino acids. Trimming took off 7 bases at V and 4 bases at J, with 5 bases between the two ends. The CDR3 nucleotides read TGTGCCAGTAAAGGAAATCAGCCCCAGCATTTT. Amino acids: CASKGNQPQHF.

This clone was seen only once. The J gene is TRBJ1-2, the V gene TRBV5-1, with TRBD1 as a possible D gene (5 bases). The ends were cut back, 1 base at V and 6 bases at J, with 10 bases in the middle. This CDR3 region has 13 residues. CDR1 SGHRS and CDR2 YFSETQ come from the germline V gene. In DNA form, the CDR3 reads TGCGCCAGCAGCTTGCGAGGGGATGATGGCTACACCTTC. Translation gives CASSLRGDDGYTF.

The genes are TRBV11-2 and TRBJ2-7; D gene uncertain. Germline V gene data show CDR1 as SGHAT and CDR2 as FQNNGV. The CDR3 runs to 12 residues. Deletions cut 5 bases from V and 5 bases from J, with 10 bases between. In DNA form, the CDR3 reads TGTGCCAGCAGCCCCGGTCGCCACGAGCAGTACTTC. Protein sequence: CASSPGRHEQYF.

This CDR3 reads CAWSAVNTEAFF. The CDR3 bases are TGTGCCTGGAGTGCGGTGAACACTGAAGCTTTCTTT. V is TRBV30 and J is TRBJ1-1, with no clear D. This CDR3 spans 12 amino acids. The V end lost 1 base, the J end lost 0 bases, and 3 bases lay between the germline ends. The germline CDR1 and CDR2 sequences are GTSNPN and SVGIG (reference sequence).

CDR3 nucleotide sequence: TGTGCCAGCAGCTCAAATAGCGGGGGGGGCACAGATACGCAGTATTTT. It is translated as CASSSNSGGGTDTQYF. The chain combines TRBV11-2 with TRBJ2-3, with 11 bases lining up with TRBD2. V lost 4 bases to trimming and J lost 1 base; unmatched junction nucleotides: 4. The CDR3 has 16 amino acids. The germline V gene encodes CDR1 SGHAT and CDR2 FQNNGV.

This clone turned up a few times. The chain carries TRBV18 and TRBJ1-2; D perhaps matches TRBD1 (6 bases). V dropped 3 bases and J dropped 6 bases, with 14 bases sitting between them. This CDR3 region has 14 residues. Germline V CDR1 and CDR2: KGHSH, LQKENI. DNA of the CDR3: TGTGCCAGCTCACCCCTGGACAGCTATAATGGCTACACCTTC. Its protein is CASSPLDSYNGYTF.

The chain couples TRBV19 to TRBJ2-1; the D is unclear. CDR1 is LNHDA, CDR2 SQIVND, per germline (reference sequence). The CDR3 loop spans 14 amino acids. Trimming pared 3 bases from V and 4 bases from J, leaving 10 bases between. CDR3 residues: CASSIGPRYNEQFF. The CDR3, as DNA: TGTGCCAGTAGTATCGGCCCGAGGTACAATGAGCAGTTCTTC.

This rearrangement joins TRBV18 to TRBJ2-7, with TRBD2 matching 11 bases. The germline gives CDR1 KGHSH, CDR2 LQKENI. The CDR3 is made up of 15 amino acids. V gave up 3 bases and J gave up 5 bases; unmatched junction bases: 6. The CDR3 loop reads CASSPLAGGVDEQYF. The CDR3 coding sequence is TGTGCCAGCTCACCCCTAGCGGGAGGTGTTGACGAGCAGTACTTC.

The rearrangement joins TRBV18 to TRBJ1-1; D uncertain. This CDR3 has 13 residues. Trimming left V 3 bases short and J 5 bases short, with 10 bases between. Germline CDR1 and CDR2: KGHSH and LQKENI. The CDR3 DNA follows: TGTGCCAGCTCACCTCCGGGCCCGACTGAAGCTTTCTTT. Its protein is CASSPPGPTEAFF.

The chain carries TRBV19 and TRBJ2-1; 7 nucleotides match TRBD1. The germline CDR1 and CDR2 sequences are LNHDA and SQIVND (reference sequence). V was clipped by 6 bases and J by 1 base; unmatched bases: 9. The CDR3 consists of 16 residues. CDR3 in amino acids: CASSHPDRVSYNEQFF. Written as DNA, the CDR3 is TGTGCCAGTAGCCATCCCGACAGGGTTTCCTACAATGAGCAGTTCTTC.

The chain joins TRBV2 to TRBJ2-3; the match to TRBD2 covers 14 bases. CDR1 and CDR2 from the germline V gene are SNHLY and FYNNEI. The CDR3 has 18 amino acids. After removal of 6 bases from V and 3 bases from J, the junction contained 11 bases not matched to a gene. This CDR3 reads CASSGKTGTSGSTDTQYF. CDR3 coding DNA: TGTGCCAGCAGCGGAAAAACCGGGACTAGCGGGAGTACAGATACGCAGTATTTT.

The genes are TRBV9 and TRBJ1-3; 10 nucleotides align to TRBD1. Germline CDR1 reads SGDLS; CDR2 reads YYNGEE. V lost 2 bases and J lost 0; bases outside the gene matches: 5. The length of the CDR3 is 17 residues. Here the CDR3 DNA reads TGTGCCAGCAGCGTGGGGGACAGGGGACTCTCTGGAAACACCATATATTTT. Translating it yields CASSVGDRGLSGNTIYF.

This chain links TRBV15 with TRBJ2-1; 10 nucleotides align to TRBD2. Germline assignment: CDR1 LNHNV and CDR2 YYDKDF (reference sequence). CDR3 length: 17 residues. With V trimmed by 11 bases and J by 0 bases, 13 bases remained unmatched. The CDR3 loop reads CAPRGNSGRCSYNEQFF. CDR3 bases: TGTGCCCCTCGGGGGAATAGCGGGAGGTGCTCCTACAATGAGCAGTTCTTC.

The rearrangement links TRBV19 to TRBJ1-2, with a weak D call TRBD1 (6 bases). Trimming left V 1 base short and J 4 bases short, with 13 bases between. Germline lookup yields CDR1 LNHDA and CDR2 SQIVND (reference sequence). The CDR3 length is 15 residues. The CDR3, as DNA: TGTGCCAGTAGTATAGTAAGGACAGCACCCTATGGCTACACCTTC. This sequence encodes CASSIVRTAPYGYTF.

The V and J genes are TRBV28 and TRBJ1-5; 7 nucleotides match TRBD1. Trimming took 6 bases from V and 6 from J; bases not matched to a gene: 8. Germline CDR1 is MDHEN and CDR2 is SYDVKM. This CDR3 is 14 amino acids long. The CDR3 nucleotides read TGTGCCAGCAGGGGGGACAGCCTAACTCAGCCCCAGCATTTT. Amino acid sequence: CASRGDSLTQPQHF. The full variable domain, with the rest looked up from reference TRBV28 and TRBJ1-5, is DVKVTQSSRYLVKRTGEKVFLECVQDMDHENMFWYRQDPGLGLRLIYFSYDVKMKEKGDIPEGYSVSREKKERFSLILESASTNQTSMYLCASRGDSLTQPQHFGDGTRLSIL.

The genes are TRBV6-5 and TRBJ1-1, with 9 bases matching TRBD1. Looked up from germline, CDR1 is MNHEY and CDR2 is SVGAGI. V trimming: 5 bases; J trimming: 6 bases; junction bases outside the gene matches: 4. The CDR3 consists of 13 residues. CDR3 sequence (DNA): TGTGCCAGCAGTAGGAGACAGGGGGCTGAAGCTTTCTTT. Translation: CASSRRQGAEAFF.

The CDR3 spells CAWSLGTGGGQPQHF. For the CDR3, the DNA is TGTGCCTGGAGTCTCGGGACAGGGGGAGGCCAGCCCCAGCATTTT. The chain recombines TRBV30 with TRBJ1-5; the match to TRBD1 covers 11 bases. After removal of 2 bases from V and 7 bases from J, the junction contained 7 bases not matched to a gene. CDR1 is GTSNPN and CDR2 is SVGIG in the germline V gene (reference sequence). This CDR3 is built from 15 residues.

CDR3 protein: CASSVGTSRYNEQFF. CDR3 coding DNA: TGTGCCAGCAGCGTAGGGACTAGCCGCTACAATGAGCAGTTCTTC. The genes are TRBV9 and TRBJ2-1, with 8 bases lining up with TRBD2. The CDR3 is made up of 15 amino acids. Germline values: CDR1 SGDLS, CDR2 YYNGEE. Trimming removed 0 bases from V and 3 bases from J; junction bases left unmatched: 2.